The clone carrying this T cell receptor (beta chain) was seen once. This entry belongs to a study of T cells after yellow fever vaccination. A single record per CDR3 protein comes from TCRdb applying MiXCR to the 5' RACE reads. The sample shows under 700,000 distinct CDR3 sequences, approximately 16% of them seen only once. Trimming removed 0 bases from V and 4 bases from J, with 7 bases in between. CDR3 length: 13 residues. In germline, CDR1 is DFQATT, CDR2 SNEGSKA (reference sequence). The specimen comprised PBMCs, sampled about 5 days after the first yellow fever vaccination. The TCR was taken from a man aged 18-30 years who received the YFV17D yellow fever vaccine. The chain is built from TRBV20-1 and TRBJ1-5; a weak D match, TRBD1 (6 bases). Written as DNA, the CDR3 is TGCAGTGCTAGAGAGACAGGAAATCAGCCCCAGCATTTT. This translates into CSARETGNQPQHF.